Listed below are T cell receptor beta chains from one sample, sequenced in a study of blood T cell repertoires in COVID-19. The data were produced by immunoSEQ multiplex PCR, yet TCRdb's version contains in-frame clones alone and is incomplete. The table includes about 470,000 clones, 75% to 90% detected once. Material for sequencing was PBMCs or T cells enriched from blood (not recorded which). Receptor source: a woman aged 18-29 years who had recovered from COVID-19. The conserved cysteine and the conserved F or W are not part of the CDR3 here.

v_call: TRBV27; cdr3_aa: ASRLNRGLGNTIY
v_call: TRBV5-1; cdr3_aa: ASKPQTGTGGDYGYT
v_call: TRBV6-2/TRBV6-3; cdr3_aa: ASSRGTGNQPQH
v_call: TRBV23-1; cdr3_aa: ASSHEQGPGNTIY
v_call: TRBV3-1/TRBV3-2; cdr3_aa: ASRGWDSSPGVRVKTEAF
v_call: TRBV7-2; cdr3_aa: ASSKRGHQNNSPLH
v_call: TRBV18; cdr3_aa: ASSPGRDSGNTIY
v_call: TRBV5-1; cdr3_aa: ASSQDQGGAYNEQF
v_call: TRBV2; cdr3_aa: ASTQGETQY
v_call: TRBV10-2; cdr3_aa: ASNQGSPPGYT
v_call: TRBV7-2; cdr3_aa: ASRGAFRNTIY
v_call: TRBV5-5; cdr3_aa: ASSSLKGEGGYT
v_call: TRBV29-1; cdr3_aa: SVGRRASEAF
v_call: TRBV11-2; cdr3_aa: ASSTIRDKGPYNEQF
v_call: TRBV30; cdr3_aa: AWSPGIYGYT
v_call: TRBV28; cdr3_aa: ASRRGWDQPQH
v_call: TRBV7-9; cdr3_aa: ASSLDSRPAEAF
v_call: TRBV4-1; cdr3_aa: ASSRGQGINNSPLH
v_call: TRBV7-9; cdr3_aa: ASSYTYEQY
v_call: TRBV2; cdr3_aa: ASTSREGTEAF
v_call: TRBV21-1; cdr3_aa: ASSKVETSGGFLTDTQY
v_call: TRBV24-1; cdr3_aa: ATSDAGGEGPETQY
v_call: TRBV6-5; cdr3_aa: ATKIRVSNYGYT
v_call: TRBV9; cdr3_aa: ASSPKGVRDGYT
v_call: TRBV19; cdr3_aa: ASKVGLGNYEQY
v_call: TRBV19; cdr3_aa: ASSISQVSGYT
v_call: TRBV11-2; cdr3_aa: ASSSDLAADTQY
v_call: TRBV7-9; cdr3_aa: ASSHGLAGAQDTQY
v_call: TRBV30; cdr3_aa: AQEDSPLH
v_call: TRBV2; cdr3_aa: ASSLDGRDTDTQY
v_call: TRBV7-9; cdr3_aa: ASSFGRAIDTEAF
v_call: TRBV5-4; cdr3_aa: ATPGGPNTDTQY
v_call: TRBV2; cdr3_aa: ASRGQSSNYGYT
v_call: TRBV19; cdr3_aa: GPKQGAVEKLF
v_call: TRBV19; cdr3_aa: ASRPSGTLYGYT
v_call: TRBV28; cdr3_aa: ASSPFYEQY
v_call: TRBV10-3; cdr3_aa: AIRTGDQETQY
v_call: TRBV2; cdr3_aa: ASGDRVYSNQPQH
v_call: TRBV27; cdr3_aa: ASSPGSAGYT
v_call: TRBV11-2; cdr3_aa: ASSTGTGNEKLF
v_call: TRBV29-1; cdr3_aa: SVVSGNTIY
v_call: TRBV6-5; cdr3_aa: ASSPGTGVGYT
v_call: TRBV5-4; cdr3_aa: ASSLFGGTEAF
v_call: TRBV5-5; cdr3_aa: ASSLTLLMTRNSGNTIY
v_call: TRBV20-1; cdr3_aa: SASRGDTQY
v_call: TRBV12-3/TRBV12-4; cdr3_aa: ASSPGTGHGYT
v_call: TRBV7-8; cdr3_aa: ASAGGPEDTQY
v_call: TRBV6-6; cdr3_aa: ASSYSSGSSYEQY
v_call: TRBV5-1; cdr3_aa: ASSLEGASNQPQH
v_call: TRBV2; cdr3_aa: ASSGTGGTEAF
v_call: TRBV5-1; cdr3_aa: ASSRRVGTGSHPATNEQF